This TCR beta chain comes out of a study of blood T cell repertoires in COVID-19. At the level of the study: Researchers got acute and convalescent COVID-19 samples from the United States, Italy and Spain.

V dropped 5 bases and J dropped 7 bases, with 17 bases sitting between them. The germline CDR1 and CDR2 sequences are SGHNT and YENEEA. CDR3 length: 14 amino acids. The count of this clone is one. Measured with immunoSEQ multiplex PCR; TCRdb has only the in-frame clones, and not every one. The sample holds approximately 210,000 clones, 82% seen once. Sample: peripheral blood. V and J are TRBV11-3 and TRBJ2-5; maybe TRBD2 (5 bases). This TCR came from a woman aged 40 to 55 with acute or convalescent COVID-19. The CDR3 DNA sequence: TGTGCCAGCAGCGCCCCCGGGGTCCCAGGGACCCAGTACTTC. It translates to CASSAPGVPGTQYF.